The 12 T cell receptor beta chains in this list originate from one sample, sequenced in a study of CD8+ T cells in alopecia areata. The treatment is: oral pan-JAK inhibitor, 5-10 mg twice daily. It was cDNA, reverse transcribed from extracted RNA, that served as the sequencing template. Measured with immunoSEQ multiplex PCR; TCRdb has only the in-frame clones, and not every one. The profile shows 150,000 to 250,000 clones, about 60% of them singletons. Sequencing used CD4+ T cells sorted from blood, obtained at week 4, from a patient treated with tofacitinib. These receptors originate from a human donor with alopecia areata.

This clone has more than one count but fewer than ten. The junction does not match germline at one end; this may be a read error. This chain joins TRBV9 and TRBJ2-7; 9 bases map to TRBD1. Germline V gives CDR1 SGDLS, CDR2 YYNGEE. The CDR3 is 11 residues long. This CDR3 reads CASSSDRGFHF. The DNA for the CDR3 is TGTGCCAGCAGCTCAGACAGGGGGTTTCACTTC.

This clone was detected a few times. The chain combines TRBV28 with TRBJ2-7; 7 nucleotides align to TRBD1. Per germline, CDR1 MDHEN and CDR2 SYDVKM. The CDR3 covers 16 residues. The trim removed 5 bases at V and 2 bases at J, leaving 12 bases unmatched. This CDR3 reads CASSPSGQPLAYEQYF. The CDR3 DNA reads TGTGCCAGCAGTCCCTCGGGACAGCCCCTCGCCTACGAGCAGTACTTC.

The chain is built from TRBV7-8 and TRBJ2-3; no clear D. This CDR3 region has 11 residues. V lost 3 bases and J lost 5, with 3 bases in between. The V gene's germline CDR1 is SGHVS and CDR2 FQNEAQ. The CDR3 DNA follows: TGTGCCAGCAGCTTGAAAGATACGCAGTATTTT. Its translation: CASSLKDTQYF.

V and J are TRBV11-1 and TRBJ1-1; TRBD1 is a possible D gene (5 bases). Trimming pared 1 base from V and 4 bases from J, leaving 19 bases between. CDR3 length: 17 residues. CDR1 is SGHAT and CDR2 is FQDESV in the germline V gene (reference sequence). The CDR3 sequence is CASSLVLGEDRGTEAFF. The DNA for the CDR3 is TGTGCCAGCAGCTTAGTATTGGGGGAAGATAGAGGCACTGAAGCTTTCTTT.

This clone has a handful of counts. The genes are TRBV29-1 and TRBJ2-5, with D possibly being TRBD1 (6 bases). The CDR3 is 14 amino acids. Germline V gene lookup returns CDR1 SQVTM and CDR2 ANQGSEA. V gave up 5 bases and J gave up 2 bases, with 15 bases separating them. The CDR3 loop is CSVFGQRWQETQYF. Written as DNA, the CDR3 is TGCAGCGTTTTCGGACAGAGGTGGCAAGAGACCCAGTACTTC.

The chain combines TRBV20-1 with TRBJ2-1; unclear D gene. The germline V and J ends were trimmed by 4 bases and 5 bases, with 6 bases remaining between them. The CDR3 contains 11 residues. Germline V CDR1 and CDR2: DFQATT, SNEGSKA (reference sequence). CDR3 in amino acids: CSATRHNEQFF. In DNA, the CDR3 is TGCAGTGCTACCCGCCACAATGAGCAGTTCTTC.

The chain has TRBV9 and TRBJ1-1, with D unclear. Germline V gene lookup returns CDR1 SGDLS and CDR2 YYNGEE. The length of the CDR3 is 13 residues. The ends were cut back, 4 bases at V and 8 bases at J, with 15 bases in the middle. The CDR3 DNA is TGTGCCAGCAGCCCAATGAGCCTCGGAGAAGCTTTCTTT. Amino acids: CASSPMSLGEAFF.

The rearrangement links TRBV29-1 to TRBJ2-7; TRBD2 aligns across 7 bases. V dropped 3 bases and J dropped 8; count of bases not matched to a gene: 7. Per germline, CDR1 SQVTM and CDR2 ANQGSEA. CDR3 size: 12 residues. This CDR3 is CSVDLGGEQQYF. The CDR3 coding sequence is TGCAGCGTTGACCTGGGGGGGGAGCAGCAGTACTTC.

In DNA, the CDR3 is TGTGCCAGCAGTGAATTTCCGGGCAATCAGCCCCAGCATTTT. Translating gives CASSEFPGNQPQHF. The V call is TRBV2, the J call TRBJ1-5; no clear D. Germline V lookup: CDR1 SNHLY, CDR2 FYNNEI. V shed 2 bases and J shed 2 bases, with 7 bases lying between them. This CDR3 has 14 amino acids.

This chain links TRBV19 with TRBJ1-5; possible D gene TRBD1, 6 bases. The CDR3 is 17 residues long. Trimming stripped 0 bases from V and 9 bases from J, with 21 bases between. Per the germline V gene, CDR1 is LNHDA and CDR2 is SQIVND (reference sequence). CDR3: CASSIDLGVITGRPQHF. CDR3 DNA sequence: TGTGCCAGTAGTATAGATCTTGGCGTTATCACAGGGCGGCCCCAGCATTTT.

This chain uses TRBV5-1 with TRBJ2-2; D gene unclear. The ends were cut back, 7 bases at V and 3 bases at J, with 10 bases in the middle. CDR3 length: 13 residues. In germline, CDR1 is SGHRS, CDR2 YFSETQ. The CDR3 protein is CASSYSYTGELFF. CDR3 DNA sequence: TGCGCCAGCTCCTACAGTTACACCGGGGAGCTGTTTTTT.

V gene TRBV2 combines with J gene TRBJ1-2, with D hard to call. V was shortened by 4 bases and J by 8 bases, with 5 bases between the two germline ends. Germline loops: CDR1 SNHLY, CDR2 FYNNEI. This CDR3 contains 10 residues. The CDR3 reads CASSAEGYTF. The CDR3 DNA sequence: TGTGCCAGCAGTGCGGAAGGCTACACCTTC.